These 27 T cell receptor beta chains originate from one sample sequenced in a study of blood T cell repertoires in COVID-19 (dated by TCRdb to between 2020 and 2021). Library construction relied on the immunoSEQ multiplex PCR assay. Imported from immuneACCESS, the table was reduced by TCRdb to in-frame sequences with V and J called. These copies leave out some clones; in studies compared against another copy, an unresolved V gene accounts for under half, and the cause of the remainder is not known. For this sample the table gives 250,000 to 350,000 clones, of which around 89% were detected only once. Under 3.5% of the sample rests with the top ten. Sequencing was performed on PBMCs or T cells enriched from blood (not recorded which). Receptor source: a woman aged 50 to 65 who had recovered from COVID-19.

In this sample, this clone turned up a few times. The chain recombines TRBV7-9 with TRBJ2-5; 10 bases are shared with TRBD2. Germline V gene sequence: CDR1 SEHNR, CDR2 FQNEAQ (reference sequence). This CDR3 has 16 residues. J lost 5 bases, V lost 5 bases, and 11 bases had no gene match. The CDR3 loop reads CASSKALAGGLETQYF. DNA of the CDR3: TGTGCCAGCAGCAAAGCCTTAGCGGGAGGTTTGGAGACCCAGTACTTC.

This chain links TRBV25-1 with TRBJ1-2; 7 bases are shared with TRBD1. V shed 6 bases, J shed 8 bases, and the junction held 12 bases outside the gene matches. Germline V gene data show CDR1 as MGHDK and CDR2 as SYGVNS. The CDR3 sequence is 14 residues long. The CDR3 DNA follows: TGTGCCAGCAGGGGGATGGGGGACAGTAGGGGCTACACCTTC. It translates to CASRGMGDSRGYTF.

The chain joins TRBV6-5 to TRBJ1-1; a weak D match, TRBD1 (5 bases). The V end lost 0 bases, the J end lost 6 bases, and 8 bases lay between the germline ends. CDR3 length: 13 amino acids. Looked up from germline, CDR1 is MNHEY and CDR2 is SVGAGI. The CDR3 DNA reads TGTGCCAGCAGTTACTCTAAGACAGCTGAAGCTTTCTTT. This encodes CASSYSKTAEAFF.

This chain connects TRBV6-5 to TRBJ2-7; maybe TRBD1 (6 bases). This CDR3 has 16 amino acids. The V and J ends lost 0 bases and 0 bases respectively, with 12 bases between them. From germline, CDR1 is MNHEY and CDR2 SVGAGI. This CDR3 reads CASSYSAGTLSYEQYF. The CDR3 bases are TGTGCCAGCAGTTACTCCGCCGGGACACTCTCCTACGAGCAGTACTTC.

The rearrangement joins TRBV6-2 or TRBV6-3 to TRBJ2-7, with D tentatively TRBD2 (6 bases). V was shortened by 5 bases and J by 4 bases, with 15 bases between the two germline ends. The CDR3 spans 14 residues. In germline, CDR1 is MNHEY, CDR2 SVGEGT. In nucleotides, the CDR3 is TGTGCCAGCAGTGGCGGGACTCTTCAGTACGAGCAGTACTTC. Protein product: CASSGGTLQYEQYF.

The chain joins TRBV5-6 to TRBJ1-5, with TRBD1 matching over 7 bases. Germline V gene data show CDR1 as SGHDT and CDR2 as YYEEEE. The length of the CDR3 is 14 residues. Unmatched junction bases numbered 1, after V lost 2 bases and J lost 2 bases. This CDR3 reads CASSFGTGNQPQHF. The CDR3 nucleotides are TGTGCCAGCAGCTTTGGGACAGGCAATCAGCCCCAGCATTTT. The full variable domain, with the rest looked up from reference TRBV5-6 and TRBJ1-5, is DAGVTQSPTHLIKTRGQQVTLRCSPKSGHDTVSWYQQALGQGPQFIFQYYEEEERQRGNFPDRFSGHQFPNYSSELNVNALLLGDSALYLCASSFGTGNQPQHFGDGTRLSIL.

The chain joins TRBV15 to TRBJ2-1, with D unresolved. V was pared by 0 bases and J by 8 bases, with 8 bases between. CDR3 length: 13 amino acids. The germline CDR1 and CDR2 sequences are LNHNV and YYDKDF (reference sequence). Here the CDR3 reads CATSRDIGDEQFF. The CDR3 DNA reads as TGTGCCACCAGCAGAGATATAGGAGATGAGCAGTTCTTC.

The rearrangement uses TRBV30 and TRBJ1-1; a weak D match, TRBD1 (6 bases). The germline CDR1 and CDR2 sequences are GTSNPN and SVGIG (reference sequence). The CDR3 covers 14 residues. V was clipped by 0 bases and J by 4 bases, with 12 bases between them. This CDR3 reads CAWSVGGQFTEAFF. CDR3 sequence (DNA): TGTGCCTGGAGTGTGGGGGGGCAGTTCACTGAAGCTTTCTTT.

J is TRBJ2-3 and V is TRBV11-2, with D possibly matching TRBD2 (6 bases). Germline lookup yields CDR1 SGHAT and CDR2 FQNNGV. Trimming took off 1 base at V and 9 bases at J, with 8 bases between the two ends. CDR3 length: 12 residues. As DNA, the CDR3 is TGTGCCAGCAGCTTAGGGCGGGGCACGCAGTATTTT. Protein: CASSLGRGTQYF.

This chain links TRBV4-3 with TRBJ2-6; TRBD1 aligns across 9 bases. Germline values: CDR1 LGHNA, CDR2 YSLEER. V was pared by 3 bases and J by 2 bases, with 11 bases of the junction left unmatched. The CDR3 runs 19 residues. The CDR3 reads CASSQGPGTGLPGANVLTF. The CDR3 DNA follows: TGCGCCAGCAGCCAGGGCCCCGGGACAGGGCTCCCTGGGGCCAACGTCCTGACTTTC.

Notes on this clone: Other DNA sequences within the sample encode an identical CDR3. The chain combines TRBV5-1 with TRBJ1-3; 7 positions agree with TRBD1. V shed 0 bases, J shed 4 bases, and the junction held 4 bases outside the gene matches. This CDR3 is 15 amino acids long. Germline V gives CDR1 SGHRS, CDR2 YFSETQ. CDR3: CASSLDRGTGNTIYF. DNA for the CDR3: TGCGCCAGCAGCTTGGACAGGGGTACAGGAAACACCATATATTTT. The whole variable domain, filled in from reference TRBV5-1 and TRBJ1-3, reads KAGVTQTPRYLIKTRGQQVTLSCSPISGHRSVSWYQQTPGQGLQFLFEYFSETQRNKGNFPGRFSGRQFSNSRSEMNVSTLELGDSALYLCASSLDRGTGNTIYFGEGSWLTVV.

In DNA form, the CDR3 reads TGTGCCAGCAGTTACGACAGGTTTAATTCACCCCTCCACTTT. Amino acid sequence: CASSYDRFNSPLHF. V is TRBV6-5 and J is TRBJ1-6; the D gene is possibly TRBD1 (6 bases). Trimming removed 2 bases at V and 6 bases at J, with 8 bases between. The CDR3 runs to 14 residues. Germline-derived CDR1 and CDR2 are MNHEY and SVGAGI.

The chain combines TRBV9 with TRBJ2-2; D is possibly TRBD2 (7 bases). The V gene lost 4 bases and the J gene lost 5 bases, with 15 bases spanning the gap. The length of the CDR3 is 15 residues. CDR1 and CDR2 from the germline V gene are SGDLS and YYNGEE. The CDR3, as DNA: TGTGCCAGCAGCCCGAGGGAGGGGGTGACCGGGGAGCTGTTTTTT. Its protein product is CASSPREGVTGELFF.

The V gene is TRBV7-2, the J gene TRBJ2-1, with D possibly matching TRBD2 (5 bases). Germline assignment: CDR1 SGHTA and CDR2 FQGNSA. The ends were cut back, 4 bases at V and 4 bases at J, with 8 bases in the middle. The CDR3 is 13 amino acids. The CDR3 bases are TGTGCCAGCAGCTCCCAGCGGTACAATGAGCAGTTCTTC. It yields the protein CASSSQRYNEQFF.

In nucleotides, the CDR3 is TGTGCCAGCGTACAGGGGGCTTACTATGGCTACACCTTC. Translated, it gives CASVQGAYYGYTF. The chain uses TRBV28 and TRBJ1-2; 9 nucleotides line up with TRBD1. The ends lost 8 bases at V and 3 bases at J; junction bases unmatched: 4. The germline gives CDR1 MDHEN, CDR2 SYDVKM. This CDR3 contains 13 residues.

The count of this clone is one. This chain uses TRBV30 with TRBJ1-2; TRBD1 might be the D (6 bases). V was shortened by 4 bases and J by 1 base, with 19 bases between the two germline ends. The CDR3 is 16 amino acids. Germline lookup yields CDR1 GTSNPN and CDR2 SVGIG (reference sequence). The CDR3 protein is CAWKGERGSLNYGYTF. The DNA of the CDR3 is TGTGCCTGGAAGGGGGAGCGGGGGTCCCTTAACTATGGCTACACCTTC.

The chain joins TRBV10-3 to TRBJ1-6; 8 bases align to TRBD1. The CDR3 has 14 residues. V lost 4 bases to trimming and J lost 7 bases; unmatched junction nucleotides: 3. CDR1 and CDR2 (germline): ENHRY, SYGVKD. The chain's CDR3 is CAISGGDRNSPLHF. The CDR3 DNA reads as TGTGCCATCAGTGGGGGGGACAGGAATTCACCCCTCCACTTT.

V gene TRBV6-1 combines with J gene TRBJ1-1; 7 bases are a match to TRBD1. With V trimmed by 0 bases and J by 1 base, 5 bases remained unmatched. CDR1 is MNHNS and CDR2 is SASEGT in the germline V gene. The CDR3 totals 16 residues. For the CDR3, the DNA is TGTGCCAGCAGTGAAGCTGGGACAGTGTGGAACACTGAAGCTTTCTTT. This translates into CASSEAGTVWNTEAFF.

This clone has just one count. The V call is TRBV9, the J call TRBJ1-2, with a possible D match to TRBD1 (6 bases). The germline V and J ends were trimmed by 3 bases and 4 bases, with 13 bases remaining between them. From germline, CDR1 is SGDLS and CDR2 YYNGEE. The CDR3 length is 14 residues. CDR3 protein: CASSAGTGIYGYTF. As DNA, the CDR3 is TGTGCCAGCAGCGCGGGAACAGGGATCTATGGCTACACCTTC.

This clone has just one count. The rearrangement links TRBV19 to TRBJ2-6; D call uncertain. This CDR3 is 17 amino acids long. Germline loops: CDR1 LNHDA, CDR2 SQIVND (reference sequence). The V end lost 7 bases, the J end lost 0 bases, and 16 bases lay between the germline ends. The CDR3 reads CASIPTYYTSGANVLTF. The CDR3 nucleotides are TGTGCCAGTATACCGACATATTACACCTCTGGGGCCAACGTCCTGACTTTC.

The CDR3 DNA reads as TGTGCCTGGTTCCAGGACAGGGGGCTCTATGGCTACACCTTC. Its protein is CAWFQDRGLYGYTF. The chain couples TRBV30 to TRBJ1-2; 11 bases match TRBD1. Trimming took 5 bases from V and 4 from J; bases not matched to a gene: 6. CDR3 length equals 14 residues. The germline gives CDR1 GTSNPN, CDR2 SVGIG (reference sequence). The entire variable domain, with the rest obtained from reference TRBV30 and TRBJ1-2, is as follows: SQTIHQWPATLVQPVGSPLSLECTVEGTSNPNLYWYRQAAGRGLQLLFYSVGIGQISSEVPQNLSASRPQDRQFILSSKKLLLSDSGFYLCAWFQDRGLYGYTFGSGTRLTVV.

The CDR3 DNA reads as TGTGCCAGCAGCAAAGGGGTGAACACTGAAGCTTTCTTT. Translation gives CASSKGVNTEAFF. The V and J genes are TRBV6-4 and TRBJ1-1; a possible D gene is TRBD1 (5 bases). This CDR3 is 13 amino acids long. The germline gives CDR1 MRHNA, CDR2 SNTAGT. V was clipped by 6 bases and J by 0 bases, with 8 bases between them.

The chain employs TRBV6-5 and TRBJ2-1; 7 bases are a match to TRBD1. Germline trimming cut 6 bases from V and 13 bases from J; bases unmatched to any gene: 12. Germline V gives CDR1 MNHEY, CDR2 SVGAGI. This CDR3 has 13 amino acids. CDR3 DNA sequence: TGTGCCAGCAGGGTCGACCGGGGACAGACCCAGTTCTTC. Translating gives CASRVDRGQTQFF.

The CDR3, as DNA: TGTGCCAGCAGCAGGGGACAGGCTAACACTGAAGCTTTCTTT. Translated: CASSRGQANTEAFF. The chain uses TRBV7-2 and TRBJ1-1; 8 bases are shared with TRBD1. Germline V gene lookup returns CDR1 SGHTA and CDR2 FQGNSA. This CDR3 contains 14 residues. V was pared by 5 bases and J by 2 bases, with 4 bases of the junction left unmatched.

V usage is TRBV5-1 and J usage is TRBJ1-2; the D is unclear. This CDR3 spans 14 amino acids. From germline, CDR1 is SGHRS and CDR2 YFSETQ. Trimming cost V 0 bases and J 8 bases, with 14 bases left between them. CDR3 amino acids: CASSLGMAARGYTF. In nucleotides, the CDR3 is TGCGCCAGCAGCTTGGGAATGGCGGCGCGGGGCTACACCTTC. Together with reference TRBV5-1 and TRBJ1-2, the CDR3 gives the full variable domain: KAGVTQTPRYLIKTRGQQVTLSCSPISGHRSVSWYQQTPGQGLQFLFEYFSETQRNKGNFPGRFSGRQFSNSRSEMNVSTLELGDSALYLCASSLGMAARGYTFGSGTRLTVV.

J is TRBJ1-2 and V is TRBV12-3 or TRBV12-4; D is ambiguous. The V end lost 6 bases, the J end lost 0 bases, and 8 bases lay between the germline ends. This CDR3 comprises 13 residues. CDR3 sequence: CASRALTNYGYTF. Here the CDR3 DNA reads TGTGCCAGCAGGGCTCTCACTAACTATGGCTACACCTTC.

The genes are TRBV7-8 and TRBJ1-1; no reliable D call. Trimming took off 5 bases at V and 2 bases at J, with 12 bases between the two ends. CDR1 SGHVS and CDR2 FQNEAQ come from the germline V gene. The CDR3 has 14 amino acids. The CDR3 sequence is CASSPSTRNTEAFF. The CDR3 DNA sequence: TGTGCCAGCAGCCCCTCCACCAGAAACACTGAAGCTTTCTTT.